The 10 T cell receptor beta chains given below trace back to one sample, sequenced in a study of TIL therapy for anti-PD-1-resistant metastatic lung cancer. Stated time point: pre-treatment sample, taken before nivolumab and TIL therapy. The libraries were made with immunoSEQ v3. Profiling relied on immunoSEQ multiplex PCR, and the TCRdb table lists in-frame clones only, not all of them. The sample lists approximately 16,000 clones; over 70% were seen once. Source: blood, taken at baseline. The source of these receptors is a person aged 25 to 80 with non-small cell lung cancer.

The chain joins TRBV9 to TRBJ2-3; 8 bases fit TRBD1. V shed 4 bases and J 3 bases; nucleotides not matched to a gene: 4. The CDR3 has 14 residues. Germline V gives CDR1 SGDLS, CDR2 YYNGEE. CDR3 loop: CASSLRQGTDTQYF. The DNA for the CDR3 is TGTGCCAGCAGCCTACGACAGGGGACAGATACGCAGTATTTT.

The chain carries TRBV10-3 and TRBJ2-5; TRBD1 is a possible D gene (5 bases). Per germline, CDR1 ENHRY and CDR2 SYGVKD. The CDR3 is made up of 12 amino acids. V was clipped by 3 bases and J by 3 bases, with 5 bases between them. This chain's CDR3 is CAISDREETQYF. In DNA form, the CDR3 reads TGTGCCATCAGTGACAGGGAAGAGACCCAGTACTTC.

The V gene is TRBV5-1, the J gene TRBJ2-3, with D possibly being TRBD1 (6 bases). The V gene's germline CDR1 is SGHRS and CDR2 YFSETQ. V shed 3 bases and J shed 5 bases, with 16 bases lying between them. The CDR3 has 15 residues. CDR3 protein: CASSSMPKGGDTQYF. DNA of the CDR3: TGCGCCAGCAGCTCAATGCCGAAAGGGGGAGATACGCAGTATTTT.

This clone appeared a few times. V gene TRBV11-2 combines with J gene TRBJ2-1; D is uncertain. This CDR3 comprises 12 residues. Germline V lookup: CDR1 SGHAT, CDR2 FQNNGV. V lost 1 base to trimming and J lost 10 bases, with 8 bases between them. The CDR3 sequence: CASSLAYREQFF. In nucleotides, the CDR3 is TGTGCCAGCAGCTTAGCGTACAGAGAGCAGTTCTTC.

This clone has a single count. The chain joins TRBV5-4 to TRBJ1-2; weak D call: TRBD1 (6 bases). CDR3 length: 12 amino acids. Germline V CDR1 and CDR2: SGHNT, YYREEE (reference sequence). Trimming shortened V by 4 bases and J by 10 bases, and 14 bases separated the two germline ends. CDR3 loop: CASSRRDTYYTF. The DNA of the CDR3 is TGTGCCAGCAGCAGACGGGACACCTACTACACCTTC.

The J gene is TRBJ1-5, the V gene TRBV30; D call uncertain. With 4 bases removed from V and 0 bases from J, the gap between germline ends came to 7 bases. From germline, CDR1 is GTSNPN and CDR2 SVGIG (reference sequence). The length of the CDR3 is 13 residues. CDR3 sequence reads: CAWTDYSNQPQHF. The CDR3, as DNA: TGTGCCTGGACAGATTATAGCAATCAGCCCCAGCATTTT. The whole variable domain, remainder taken from reference TRBV30 and TRBJ1-5, is SQTIHQWPATLVQPVGSPLSLECTVEGTSNPNLYWYRQAAGRGLQLLFYSVGIGQISSEVPQNLSASRPQDRQFILSSKKLLLSDSGFYLCAWTDYSNQPQHFGDGTRLSIL.

CDR3 sequence (DNA): TGTGCCAGCAGCTTGCGTTTGGGGGGGGATGAGCAGTTCTTC. Translated, it gives CASSLRLGGDEQFF. The chain recombines TRBV5-4 with TRBJ2-1, with 7 bases matching TRBD2. Germline CDR1 is SGHNT and CDR2 is YYREEE (reference sequence). The CDR3 is 14 residues long. The junction had 6 bases not matched to a gene; V was cut back by 1 base and J by 8 bases.

This clone was counted only a few times. The V gene is TRBV11-2, the J gene TRBJ1-1; 8 positions match TRBD1. The CDR3 length is 15 residues. The trim removed 1 base at V and 3 bases at J, leaving 4 bases unmatched. Germline-derived CDR1 and CDR2 are SGHAT and FQNNGV. As DNA, the CDR3 is TGTGCCAGCAGCTTAGGGGCAGGGGGCCACACTGAAGCTTTCTTT. Protein sequence: CASSLGAGGHTEAFF.

This clone was found a few times. The rearrangement links TRBV5-1 to TRBJ1-1; 8 bases align to TRBD1. The V gene end was trimmed by 4 bases and the J gene end by 0 bases; junction bases not matched to a gene: 8. CDR1 and CDR2 from the germline V gene are SGHRS and YFSETQ. The CDR3 consists of 16 residues. The CDR3 loop reads CASSAYRGGMNTEAFF. In DNA, the CDR3 is TGCGCCAGCAGCGCCTACAGGGGGGGAATGAACACTGAAGCTTTCTTT.

Only a few counts were recorded for this clone. The chain couples TRBV27 to TRBJ2-5, with 12 bases aligning to TRBD2. There are 16 residues in the CDR3. Germline CDR1 and CDR2: MNHEY and SMNVEV (reference sequence). V was clipped by 7 bases and J by 4 bases; unmatched bases: 10. The DNA for the CDR3 is TGTGCCAGCACCCACTGGACTAGCGGGGAACGAGAGACCCAGTACTTC. Translating gives CASTHWTSGERETQYF.